This is a list of T cell receptor beta chains from one sample in a study of T cell clones after liver transplantation. Assay used: immunoSEQ multiplex PCR; TCRdb lists only in-frame clones, some missing. This sample has roughly 20,000 clones; approximately 89% occur once, and the top ten carry approximately 12%. This specimen consisted of CD8+ T cells from blood, obtained before liver transplant. The receptors here all came from a human donor who received a liver transplant. CDR3s include the opening cysteine and the closing phenylalanine or tryptophan. D genes are given only for firm matches. Expanded clones get a size class; other rows say once, few or many, or leave the size out.

>-|TRBJ2-7|-|TRBV5-6
CASRGFGGLSEQYF
TGTGCCAGCAGGGGTTTCGGAGGACTAAGTGAGCAGTACTTC
>TRBD2|TRBJ2-7|-|TRBV4-1
CASSQDRGVREQYF
TGCGCCAGCAGCCAAGATCGGGGGGTTCGCGAGCAGTACTTC
>TRBD1|TRBJ2-7|-|TRBV29-1
CSVEGADRDSSYEQYF
TGCAGCGTTGAAGGTGCGGACAGGGACAGCTCCTACGAGCAGTACTTC
>-|TRBJ2-1|-|TRBV7-9
CASSFPLGAHNEQFF
TGTGCCAGCAGCTTTCCTCTAGGGGCGCACAATGAGCAGTTCTTC
>TRBD2|TRBJ2-1|-|TRBV15
CATSPLAGDYNEQFF
TGTGCCACCAGCCCACTAGCGGGAGATTATAATGAGCAGTTCTTC
>-|TRBJ1-4|-|TRBV5-1
CASSLGRGNEKLFF
TGCGCCAGCAGCTTGGGCAGGGGAAATGAAAAACTGTTTTTT
>-|TRBJ1-2|-|TRBV6-5
CASSMPMRKTYGYTF
TGTGCCAGCAGTATGCCTATGCGAAAGACCTATGGCTACACCTTC
>TRBD1|TRBJ2-7|-|TRBV7-9
CASSYTGTGTDEQYF
TGTGCCAGCAGCTATACTGGGACAGGGACCGACGAGCAGTACTTC
>-|TRBJ2-3|once|TRBV5-8
CASSYRDNLSTDTQYF
TGTGCCAGCAGCTACCGGGACAACCTTAGCACAGATACGCAGTATTTT
>-|TRBJ2-5|-|TRBV27
CASSFGDKGGETQYF
TGTGCCAGCAGTTTTGGGGACAAGGGTGGAGAGACCCAGTACTTC
>-|TRBJ2-7|-|TRBV27
CASSPDRIILEQYF
TGTGCCAGCAGCCCTGACAGAATCATACTGGAGCAGTACTTC
>TRBD2|TRBJ2-7|few|TRBV28
CASSPRLAAYEQYF
TGTGCCAGCAGTCCCCGACTAGCGGCCTACGAGCAGTACTTC
>TRBD2|TRBJ2-2|few|TRBV5-5
CASSLVGTSGRAAGELFF
TGTGCCAGCAGCTTGGTGGGGACTAGCGGGAGGGCCGCCGGGGAGCTGTTTTTT
>-|TRBJ2-7|-|TRBV6-5
CASSYALSYEQYF
TGTGCCAGCAGTTACGCCCTTTCCTACGAGCAGTACTTC
>TRBD1|TRBJ1-4|-|TRBV9
CASSPPGQGVEKLFF
TGTGCCAGCAGCCCCCCGGGACAGGGTGTTGAAAAACTGTTTTTT
>TRBD1|TRBJ1-2|-|TRBV7-8
CASSSKAGYGTADGYTF
TGTGCCAGCAGCTCTAAGGCGGGGTATGGGACAGCAGATGGCTACACCTTC
>-|TRBJ2-7|-|TRBV6-1
CASSEGRGHEQYF
TGTGCCAGCAGTGAAGGGAGGGGACACGAGCAGTACTTC
>-|TRBJ2-3|-|TRBV19
CASSIDQGLADTQYF
TGTGCCAGTAGTATAGATCAGGGATTGGCAGATACGCAGTATTTT
>-|TRBJ1-5|-|TRBV4-1
CAGSQSAGLFSNQPQHF
TGCGCCGGCAGCCAGTCAGCTGGGTTATTTAGCAATCAGCCCCAGCATTTT
>TRBD1|TRBJ2-7|-|TRBV28
CASSPGQGAYEQYF
TGTGCCAGCAGTCCGGGACAGGGGGCTTACGAGCAGTACTTC
>TRBD1|TRBJ1-2|-|TRBV6-1
CASSERGPDANYGYTF
TGTGCCAGCAGTGAAAGGGGGCCGGACGCTAACTATGGCTACACCTTC
>TRBD2|TRBJ2-2|-|TRBV27
CASSITSGNTGELFF
TGTGCCAGCAGTATCACTAGCGGTAACACCGGGGAGCTGTTTTTT
>-|TRBJ1-1|-|TRBV19
CASSYGGGTEAFF
TGTGCCAGTAGTTACGGGGGAGGCACTGAAGCTTTCTTT
>-|TRBJ2-3|-|TRBV4-1
CASSQERADTQYF
TGCGCCAGCAGCCAAGAACGCGCAGATACGCAGTATTTT